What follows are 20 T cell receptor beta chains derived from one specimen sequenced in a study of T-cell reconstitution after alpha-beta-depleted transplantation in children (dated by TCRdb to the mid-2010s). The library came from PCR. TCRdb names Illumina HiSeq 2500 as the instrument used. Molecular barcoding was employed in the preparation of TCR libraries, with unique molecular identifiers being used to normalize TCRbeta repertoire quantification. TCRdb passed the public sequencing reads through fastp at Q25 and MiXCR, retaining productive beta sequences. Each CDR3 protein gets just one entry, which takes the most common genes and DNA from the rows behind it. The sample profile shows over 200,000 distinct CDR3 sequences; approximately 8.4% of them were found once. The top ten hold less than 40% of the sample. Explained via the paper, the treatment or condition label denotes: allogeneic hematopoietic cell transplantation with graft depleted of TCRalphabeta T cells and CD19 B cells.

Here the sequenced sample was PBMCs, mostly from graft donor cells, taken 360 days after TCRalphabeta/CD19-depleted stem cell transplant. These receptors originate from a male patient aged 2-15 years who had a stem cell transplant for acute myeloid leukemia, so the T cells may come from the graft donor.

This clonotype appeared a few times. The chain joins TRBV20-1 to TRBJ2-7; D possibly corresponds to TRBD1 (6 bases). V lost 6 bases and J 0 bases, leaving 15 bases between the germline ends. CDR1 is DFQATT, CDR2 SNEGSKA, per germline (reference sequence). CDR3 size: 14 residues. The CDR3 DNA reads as TGCAGTGCCTCGAGCACAGGGAGCTCCTACGAGCAGTACGTC. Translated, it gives CSASSTGSSYEQYV.

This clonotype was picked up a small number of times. CDR3 bases: TGTGCCAGCAGTGAACAGGGGGCTCAAAACATTCAGTACTTC. Translating gives CASSEQGAQNIQYF. The rearrangement uses TRBV27 and TRBJ2-4, with 9 bases aligning to TRBD1. Looked up from germline, CDR1 is MNHEY and CDR2 is SMNVEV (reference sequence). The J segment lost 5 bases and the V segment lost 5 bases, leaving 4 bases of the junction unmatched. The length of the CDR3 is 14 residues.

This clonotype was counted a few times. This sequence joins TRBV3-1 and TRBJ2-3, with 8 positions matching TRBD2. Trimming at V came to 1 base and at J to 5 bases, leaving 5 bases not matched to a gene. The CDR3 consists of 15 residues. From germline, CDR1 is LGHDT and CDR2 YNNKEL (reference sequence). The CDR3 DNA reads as TGTGCCAGCAGCCAAGTTAGCGGGGCGGGAGATACGCAGTATTTT. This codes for CASSQVSGAGDTQYF.

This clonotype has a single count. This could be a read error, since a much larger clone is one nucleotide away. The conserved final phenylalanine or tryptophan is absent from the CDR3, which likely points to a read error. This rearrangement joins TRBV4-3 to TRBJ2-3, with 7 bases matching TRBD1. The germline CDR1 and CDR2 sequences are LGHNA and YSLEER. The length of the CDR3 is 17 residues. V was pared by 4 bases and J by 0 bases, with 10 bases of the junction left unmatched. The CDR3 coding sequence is TGCGCCAGCAGCCCCTCACCCCCGGGACAGAGCACAGATACGCAGTATTAT. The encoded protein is CASSPSPPGQSTDTQYY.

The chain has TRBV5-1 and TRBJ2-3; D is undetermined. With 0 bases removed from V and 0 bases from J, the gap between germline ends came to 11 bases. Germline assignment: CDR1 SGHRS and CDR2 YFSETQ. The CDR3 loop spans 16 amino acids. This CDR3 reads CASSLAGLLSTDTQYF. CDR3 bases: TGCGCCAGCAGCTTGGCAGGATTACTTAGCACAGATACGCAGTATTTT.

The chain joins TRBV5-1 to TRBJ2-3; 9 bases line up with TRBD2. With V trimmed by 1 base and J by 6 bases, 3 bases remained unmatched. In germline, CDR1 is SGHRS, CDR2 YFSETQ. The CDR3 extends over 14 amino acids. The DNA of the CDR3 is TGCGCCAGCAGCTTGCTTGGACTAGCGGATACGCAGTATTTT. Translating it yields CASSLLGLADTQYF.

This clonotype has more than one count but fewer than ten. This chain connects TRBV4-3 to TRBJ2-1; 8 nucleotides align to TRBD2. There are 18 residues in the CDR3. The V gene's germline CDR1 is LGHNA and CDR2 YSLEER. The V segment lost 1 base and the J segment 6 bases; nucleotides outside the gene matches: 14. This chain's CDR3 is CASSQVGFSGVPPNEQFF. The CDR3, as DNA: TGCGCCAGCAGCCAAGTGGGGTTTAGCGGGGTTCCCCCCAATGAGCAGTTCTTC.

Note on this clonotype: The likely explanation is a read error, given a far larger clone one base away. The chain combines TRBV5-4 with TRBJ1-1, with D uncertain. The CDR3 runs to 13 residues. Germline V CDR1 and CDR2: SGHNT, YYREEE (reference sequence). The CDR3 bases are TGTGCCATCAGCTTGGTGGGGAACACTGAAGCTTTCTTT. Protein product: CAISLVGNTEAFF.

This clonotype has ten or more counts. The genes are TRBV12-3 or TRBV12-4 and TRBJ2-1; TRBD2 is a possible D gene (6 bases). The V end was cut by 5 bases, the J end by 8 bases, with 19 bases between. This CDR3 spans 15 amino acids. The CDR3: CASSRLGVRAYEQFF. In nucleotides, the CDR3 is TGTGCCAGCAGTCGACTAGGCGTTCGGGCCTATGAGCAGTTCTTC.

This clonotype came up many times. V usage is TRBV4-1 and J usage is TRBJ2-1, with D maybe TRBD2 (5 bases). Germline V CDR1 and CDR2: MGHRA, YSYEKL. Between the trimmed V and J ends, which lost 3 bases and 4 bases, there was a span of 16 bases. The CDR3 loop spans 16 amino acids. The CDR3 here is CASSQTSGPLYNEQFF. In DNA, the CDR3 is TGCGCCAGCAGCCAGACAAGCGGACCGCTGTACAATGAGCAGTTCTTC.

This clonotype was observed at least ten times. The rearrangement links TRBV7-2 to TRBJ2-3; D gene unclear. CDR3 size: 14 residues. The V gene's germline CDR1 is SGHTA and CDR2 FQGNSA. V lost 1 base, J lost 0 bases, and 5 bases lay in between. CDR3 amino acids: CASSLVSSTDTQYF. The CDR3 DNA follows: TGTGCCAGCAGCTTAGTATCTAGCACAGATACGCAGTATTTT.

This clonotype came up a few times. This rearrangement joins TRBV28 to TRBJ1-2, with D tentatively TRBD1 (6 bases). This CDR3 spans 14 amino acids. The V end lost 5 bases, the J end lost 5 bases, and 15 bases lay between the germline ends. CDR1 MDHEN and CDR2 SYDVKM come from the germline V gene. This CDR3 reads CASSPGGQIYGYTF. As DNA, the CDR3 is TGTGCCAGCAGTCCCGGTGGACAGATTTATGGCTACACCTTC.

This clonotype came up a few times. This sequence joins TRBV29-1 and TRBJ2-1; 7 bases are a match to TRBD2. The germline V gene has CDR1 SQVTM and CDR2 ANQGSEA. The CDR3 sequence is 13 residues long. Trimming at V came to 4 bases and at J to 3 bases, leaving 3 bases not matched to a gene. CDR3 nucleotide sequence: TGCAGCGTTGGAACTAGCGTCTACAATGAGCAGTTCTTC. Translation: CSVGTSVYNEQFF.

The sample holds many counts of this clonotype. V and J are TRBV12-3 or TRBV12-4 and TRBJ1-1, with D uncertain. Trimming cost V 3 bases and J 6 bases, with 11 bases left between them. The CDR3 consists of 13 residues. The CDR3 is CASSFPHRAEAFF. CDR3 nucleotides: TGTGCCAGCAGTTTCCCGCACCGGGCTGAAGCTTTCTTT.

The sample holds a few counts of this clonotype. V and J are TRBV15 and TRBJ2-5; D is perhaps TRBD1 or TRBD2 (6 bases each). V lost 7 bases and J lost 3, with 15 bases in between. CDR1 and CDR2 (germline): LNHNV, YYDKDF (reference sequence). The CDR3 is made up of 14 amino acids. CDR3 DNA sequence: TGTGCCACCAAGCCACAGGGAGGAGAAGAGACCCAGTACTTC. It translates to CATKPQGGEETQYF.

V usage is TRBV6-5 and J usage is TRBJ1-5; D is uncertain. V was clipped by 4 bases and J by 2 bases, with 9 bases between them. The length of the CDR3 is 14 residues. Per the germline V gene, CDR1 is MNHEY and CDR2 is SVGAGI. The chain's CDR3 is CASSSGSRNQPQHF. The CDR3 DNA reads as TGTGCCAGCAGTTCCGGGAGCCGCAATCAGCCCCAGCATTTT.

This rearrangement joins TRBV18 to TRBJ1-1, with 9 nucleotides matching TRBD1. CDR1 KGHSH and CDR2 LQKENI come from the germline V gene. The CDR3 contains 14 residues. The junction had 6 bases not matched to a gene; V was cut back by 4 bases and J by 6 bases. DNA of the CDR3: TGTGCCAGCTCACTTACAGGGGGCGAGGCTGAAGCTTTCTTT. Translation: CASSLTGGEAEAFF.

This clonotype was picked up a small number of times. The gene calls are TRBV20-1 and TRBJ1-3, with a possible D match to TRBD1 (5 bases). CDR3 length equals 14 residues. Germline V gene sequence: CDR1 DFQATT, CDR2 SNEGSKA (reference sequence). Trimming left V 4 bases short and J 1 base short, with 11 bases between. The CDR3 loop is CSAMRGASGNTIYF. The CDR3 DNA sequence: TGCAGTGCTATGCGAGGGGCGTCTGGAAACACCATATATTTT.

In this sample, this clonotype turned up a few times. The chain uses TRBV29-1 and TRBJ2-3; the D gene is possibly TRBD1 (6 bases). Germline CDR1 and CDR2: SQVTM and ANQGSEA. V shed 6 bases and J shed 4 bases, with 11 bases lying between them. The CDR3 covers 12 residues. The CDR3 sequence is CSVARGADTQYF. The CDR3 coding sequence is TGCAGCGTGGCCAGGGGCGCAGATACGCAGTATTTT.

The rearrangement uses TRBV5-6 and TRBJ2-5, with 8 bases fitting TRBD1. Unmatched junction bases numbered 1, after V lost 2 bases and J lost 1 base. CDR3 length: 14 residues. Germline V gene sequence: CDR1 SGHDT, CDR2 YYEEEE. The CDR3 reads CASSFGTGQETQYF. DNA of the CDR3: TGTGCCAGCAGCTTCGGGACAGGCCAAGAGACCCAGTACTTC. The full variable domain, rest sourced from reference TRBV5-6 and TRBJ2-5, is DAGVTQSPTHLIKTRGQQVTLRCSPKSGHDTVSWYQQALGQGPQFIFQYYEEEERQRGNFPDRFSGHQFPNYSSELNVNALLLGDSALYLCASSFGTGQETQYFGPGTRLLVL.